This T cell receptor beta chain derives from a study of cytomegalovirus exposure and HLA in healthy donors. Across the whole study: An early release of data contained around 80 million unique TCRs, which came from HLA-typed donors. Study conclusions and caveats: Later work showed greater clonal expansion in HLA-associated TCR beta chains than in equally common others. V segments that were indistinguishable, TRBV6-2 and TRBV6-3 among them, were omitted from analysis.

The CDR3 is made up of 14 amino acids. Trimming pared 1 base from V and 1 base from J, leaving 3 bases between. Germline-derived CDR1 and CDR2 are SGHRS and YFSETQ. Primers: 60 Vbeta forward and 13 Jbeta reverse. Using immunoSEQ multiplex PCR, the repertoire was profiled, and TCRdb retains in-frame clones only, with some absent. The sample records 110,000 or so clones, 70% to 85% being singletons. As regards this clone: Its antigen remains unidentified.

The chain recombines TRBV5-1 with TRBJ2-6; D remains ambiguous. The TCR was taken from a woman aged 18-35 years in good health and CMV-seronegative. Material: PBMCs. CDR3 residues: CASSLYSGANVLTF. DNA of the CDR3: TGCGCCAGCAGCTTGTATTCTGGGGCCAACGTCCTGACTTTC.